The next 4 T cell receptor beta chains were all read from a single sample in a study of tumor-infiltrating lymphocytes in primary liver carcinoma. cDNA specific to TCR beta was made from roughly 500 ng of total RNA, with a constant-region primer employed for priming. The TCR beta library was amplified through three nested multiplex PCR rounds in a modified ARM-PCR procedure. The first two PCR rounds used TRBV1-TRBV30 primers with a Cbeta primer, 9 to 10 cycles each. TCRdb analysed the multiplex PCR reads with MiXCR anew, one entry per CDR3 protein. The sample yields approximately 110,000 distinct CDR3 sequences, around two thirds seen once. The source material, roughly 18-31 mg of unsorted bulk tissue, was used to co-extract RNA and DNA. Sequencing input: liver tumor tissue from sampling region 1. Subset described: tumor region T1, superior pole. The receptors were sampled from an older woman with primary liver carcinoma and hepatitis B virus infection.

Concerning this clonotype itself: The junction departs from the called germline gene at one end, perhaps through a read error. This chain connects TRBV28 to TRBJ2-4; 8 positions agree with TRBD2. CDR3 length equals 17 residues. CDR1 is MDHEN, CDR2 SYDVKM, per germline. This chain's CDR3 is CASSSPGLAVNKYIQYF. CDR3 in DNA: TGTGCCAGCAGTTCTCCAGGACTAGCCGTCAACAAATACATTCAGTACTTC.

The chain has TRBV28 and TRBJ1-2; D may be TRBD1 (5 bases). This CDR3 spans 13 amino acids. Trimming cost V 8 bases and J 4 bases, with 14 bases left between them. From germline, CDR1 is MDHEN and CDR2 SYDVKM. This CDR3 is CASLGGGGYGYTF. The CDR3 region has the DNA TGTGCCAGCCTGGGTGGGGGAGGCTATGGCTACACCTTC.

This rearrangement joins TRBV11-2 to TRBJ2-7, with 7 bases identical to TRBD2. From germline, CDR1 is SGHAT and CDR2 FQNNGV. The CDR3 has 15 residues. V trimming: 0 bases; J trimming: 10 bases; junction bases outside the gene matches: 12. The CDR3 nucleotides read TGTGCCAGCAGCTTAGAGGGAGGGCCTACGGGGGAACAGTACTTC. It is translated as CASSLEGGPTGEQYF.

To note about this clonotype: At one of its ends the junction is not consistent with the germline gene, which may arise from a read error. The chain carries TRBV7-8 and TRBJ2-2; maybe TRBD2 (6 bases). Germline V gene data show CDR1 as SGHVS and CDR2 as FQNEAQ. This CDR3 has 14 residues. The DNA of the CDR3 is TGTGCCAGCAGACCAGGGACTCAAACCTGGGAGCTGCTTTTT. This gives the protein CASRPGTQTWELLF.